This T cell receptor (beta chain) was sequenced in a study of Graves' ophthalmopathy and Graves' hyperthyroidism. The study's findings and limits: With around 69% sensitivity and about 74% specificity, the model predicted ophthalmopathy progression.

Orbital computed tomography, together with clinical symptoms, serum thyroxine, TRAb and thyroid ultrasound, was used for diagnosis. Amplification of the TCR beta CDR3 regions used RNA transcripts (as template). The library came from an HTBI-primed first-round RT-PCR and a second-round multiplex PCR. TCRdb re-called the multiplex PCR reads through MiXCR, storing one row per CDR3 protein. The profile shows about 660,000 distinct CDR3 sequences, roughly two fifths of them singletons. Of note for this clonotype: Its specificity is unknown.

Sequencing was performed on peripheral blood. This clonotype was obtained from an adult man with Graves' ophthalmopathy.

The CDR3 DNA reads as TGTGCCAGCAGACAGGCCGGTTCTGGGGCCAACGTCCTGACTTTC. As protein: CASRQAGSGANVLTF. V and J are TRBV7-3 and TRBJ2-6; D might be TRBD1 (5 bases). From germline, CDR1 is SGHTA and CDR2 FQGTGA. The CDR3 extends over 15 amino acids. V was shortened by 6 bases and J by 1 base, with 10 bases between the two germline ends.